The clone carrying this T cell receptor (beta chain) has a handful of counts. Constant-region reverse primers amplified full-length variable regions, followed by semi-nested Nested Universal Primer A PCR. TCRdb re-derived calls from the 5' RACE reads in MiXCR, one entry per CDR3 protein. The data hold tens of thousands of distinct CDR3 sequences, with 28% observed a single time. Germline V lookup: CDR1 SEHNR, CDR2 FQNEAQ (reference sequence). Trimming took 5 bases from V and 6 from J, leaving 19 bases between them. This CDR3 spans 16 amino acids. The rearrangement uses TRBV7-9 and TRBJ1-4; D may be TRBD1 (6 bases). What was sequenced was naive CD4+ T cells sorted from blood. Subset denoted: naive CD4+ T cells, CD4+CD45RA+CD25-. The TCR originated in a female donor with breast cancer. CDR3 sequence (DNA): TGTGCCAGCAGCCCGACATGGACAGAAAAGGATGAAAAACTGTTTTTT. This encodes CASSPTWTEKDEKLFF. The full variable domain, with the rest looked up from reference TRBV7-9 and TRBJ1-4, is DTGVSQNPRHKITKRGQNVTFRCDPISEHNRLYWYRQTLGQGPEFLTYFQNEAQLEKSRLLSDRFSAERPKGSFSTLEIQRTEQGDSAMYLCASSPTWTEKDEKLFFGSGTQLSVL.